These 3 T cell receptor beta chains share one sample of origin, sequenced in a study of T cell responses to AZD1222 COVID-19 vaccine. The data were produced by immunoSEQ multiplex PCR, yet TCRdb's version contains in-frame clones alone and is incomplete. Seen here are approximately 67,000 clones, 83% observed once, and the top ten hold about 6.3%. Sample: peripheral blood, taken 28 days after the second AZD1222 dose. These receptors were collected from an adult who received the AZD1222 COVID-19 vaccine.

J is TRBJ2-5 and V is TRBV13; TRBD1 agrees at 7 bases. The V and J ends lost 5 bases and 9 bases, in that order; junction bases with no gene match: 18. CDR3 size: 16 residues. Per the germline V gene, CDR1 is PRHDT and CDR2 is FYEKMQ (reference sequence). CDR3 in amino acids: CASSPIIASQGVPQYF. The CDR3 DNA is TGTGCCAGCAGCCCCATTATAGCGTCCCAGGGGGTGCCCCAGTACTTC.

Only one count was recorded for this clone. V is TRBV29-1 and J is TRBJ2-5; unclear D gene. The V end lost 5 bases, the J end lost 1 base, and 8 bases lay between the germline ends. Germline-derived CDR1 and CDR2 are SQVTM and ANQGSEA. The CDR3 runs 12 residues. CDR3 DNA sequence: TGCAGCGTTTTTTTAGTCCAAGAGACCCAGTACTTC. It translates to CSVFLVQETQYF. Full variable domain (remainder filled in from reference TRBV29-1 and TRBJ2-5): SAVISQKPSRDICQRGTSLTIQCQVDSQVTMMFWYRQQPGQSLTLIATANQGSEATYESGFVIDKFPISRPNLTFSTLTVSNMSPEDSSIYLCSVFLVQETQYFGPGTRLLVL.

This rearrangement joins TRBV9 to TRBJ2-3, with 9 bases that match TRBD2. CDR3 size: 16 residues. After removal of 5 bases from V and 3 bases from J, the junction contained 10 bases not matched to a gene. The V gene's germline CDR1 is SGDLS and CDR2 YYNGEE. The CDR3 region has the DNA TGTGCCAGCAGTGATCTTAGCGGGGGCGGGACAGATACGCAGTATTTT. The encoded protein is CASSDLSGGGTDTQYF. Complete variable domain (other parts from reference TRBV9 and TRBJ2-3): DSGVTQTPKHLITATGQRVTLRCSPRSGDLSVYWYQQSLDQGLQFLIQYYNGEERAKGNILERFSAQQFPDLHSELNLSSLELGDSALYFCASSDLSGGGTDTQYFGPGTRLTVL.